This TCR beta chain came from a study of blood T cell repertoires in COVID-19. There are 17 residues in the CDR3. CDR1 is KGHSH, CDR2 LQKENI, per germline. V lost 3 bases and J 0 bases, leaving 14 bases between the germline ends. In its sample, this clone was seen a few times. Sequencing was performed with immunoSEQ multiplex PCR; in TCRdb, only in-frame clones are kept and a portion is missing. The sample yields under 95,000 clones, roughly three quarters seen once. This clonotype originated in a man between 65 and 79 years old with acute or convalescent COVID-19. V is TRBV18 and J is TRBJ2-2; D uncertain. Specimen: peripheral blood. This CDR3 is CASSPYPRGANTGELFF. CDR3 coding DNA: TGTGCCAGCTCACCGTACCCGCGCGGAGCGAACACCGGGGAGCTGTTTTTT.